This paragraph reports one T cell receptor (beta chain). Antigen: not known. Of the isolated RNA, all was reverse transcribed, and so the sequenced material was expressed TCRB transcripts. An average approximately 3.3 million reads came from naive, central memory and regulatory T cell samples. The table came from immunoSEQ multiplex PCR; TCRdb's copy has only in-frame clones and leaves some out. This table holds about 360,000 clones, roughly an eighth found once. V lost 5 bases to trimming and J lost 8 bases; unmatched junction nucleotides: 6. The germline V gene has CDR1 SGHTA and CDR2 FQGTGA. The CDR3 covers 14 residues. This record comes from a study of beta chain features in type 1 diabetes. Study findings and constraints: When cDNA is sequenced, cells with high TCR expression could be over-represented. The question left open here concerned HLA type influencing TCRB rearrangement. Among patients with Type 1 diabetes, TCRB CDR3s were moderately but significantly shorter in every one of the four CD4+ subsets.

The TCR was taken from a man younger than 35 in good health. The chain has TRBV7-3 and TRBJ2-1, with 10 bases matching TRBD1. The sample was naive CD4+ T cells from blood. CDR3 residues: CASSPRDRGDEQFF. As DNA, the CDR3 is TGTGCCAGCAGCCCCCGGGACAGGGGCGATGAGCAGTTCTTC.